This T cell receptor beta chain was observed in a study of blood T cell repertoires in COVID-19. On the study more broadly: COVID-19 samples, acute and convalescent, were from the United States, Italy and Spain. T cells, B-cell-depleted T cells, or PBMCs provided the cDNA or gDNA that served as material.

J gave up 7 bases and V 7 bases, and 8 bases lay outside the gene matches. The CDR3 is made up of 14 amino acids. In germline, CDR1 is MNHEY, CDR2 SVGAGI. Followed longitudinally, the Seattle patients had been enrolled during active infection. Data came from immunoSEQ multiplex PCR; TCRdb stores just in-frame clones and leaves some out. The data show 200,000 to 300,000 clones, approximately 91% seen once. The clonotype originates from a man between 25 and 39 years old with COVID-19, enrolled during active disease. Input material: peripheral blood. The chain combines TRBV6-5 with TRBJ2-3; 10 bases map to TRBD2. Written as DNA, the CDR3 is TGTGCCAGCATAACTCTAGCGGGGGTTAATACGCAGTATTTT. The encoded protein is CASITLAGVNTQYF.